The clone carrying this T cell receptor (beta chain) was detected ten times or more. Time point defined: blood at routine non-recurrence follow-up after resection. This specimen belongs to a study of spatial heterogeneity in lung cancer. Study in general: Raw reads contained each unique TCR and UMI combination more than ten times on average.

TCRdb reprocessed the 5' RACE reads via MiXCR and lists one record per CDR3 protein. This sample has 9,500 to 12,000 distinct CDR3 sequences, with over 9.5% found just once. CDR3 length equals 12 residues. Per germline, CDR1 SGHNT and CDR2 YENEEA. V was trimmed by 1 base and J by 6 bases, leaving 3 bases between them. This chain uses TRBV11-3 with TRBJ2-2; D not resolved. Here the sequenced sample was PBMCs, taken at follow-up. The TCR originated in a female donor with early-stage non-small cell lung cancer. The DNA for the CDR3 is TGTGCCAGCAGCTTAGCTCCCGGGGAGCTGTTTTTT. This translates into CASSLAPGELFF.